The clone carrying this T cell receptor (beta chain) appeared many times. Its antigen is not identified. TCRbeta library preparation incorporated unique molecular identifiers. TCRdb ran MiXCR on the PCR reads and lists one entry per CDR3 protein. The sample has roughly 280,000 distinct CDR3 sequences, 11% seen once. Deletions cut 5 bases from V and 5 bases from J, with 13 bases between. The germline CDR1 and CDR2 sequences are MDHEN and SYDVKM. CDR3 size: 14 residues. The data were obtained in a study of T-cell reconstitution after alpha-beta-depleted transplantation in children. The study, taken as a whole, reports: Recipient T cells and thymic progenitors that survived gave rise to the high TCRbeta diversity observed at day 60 in some patients. Newly made T cells mostly supplied T-cell counts and diversity one year after transplant. Where alpha-beta T cells came from about two months after transplant was reportedly several hundred expanded graft clones.

The gene calls are TRBV28 and TRBJ2-1; D ambiguous. This sample comprised peripheral blood, obtained 180 days after TCRalphabeta/CD19-depleted stem cell transplant. The receptor comes from a male patient aged 2-10 years who had a stem cell transplant for chronic granulomatous disease, so the T cells may come from the graft donor. CDR3 nucleotide sequence: TGTGCCAGCAGTCCTGCCCCTTGGAACAATGAGCAGTTCTTC. It codes for CASSPAPWNNEQFF.